The clone carrying this TCR beta chain was seen more than once but under ten times. The antigen remains unidentified. TCRdb re-called the 5' RACE reads with MiXCR, one entry per CDR3 protein. The table records hundreds of thousands of distinct CDR3 sequences, over 15% of them present only once. This sample was taken from a study of identical twins. Study results and limitations: Models predicted too little out-of-frame TCR alpha sharing in monozygotic twins.

CDR3 length equals 14 residues. Germline CDR1 SNHLY, CDR2 FYNNEI. Trimming cost V 2 bases and J 4 bases, with 12 bases left between them. The same sample was also studied in work on T cells expressing NK-cell markers. That report notes: Sorting was restricted to alpha-beta TCR T cells by an anti-gamma-delta TCR antibody in several experiments. Dominant NKG2C+ clonotypes were found to form roughly 1.0-7.0% of CD8+ T cells in six donors. In a handful of donors, dominant clonotypes made up about 25-65% of CD3+CD56-NKG2C+ cells.

Specimen: PBMCs. The chain joins TRBV2 to TRBJ2-7; D is ambiguous. This receptor was taken from a woman aged 18-29 years in good health. This CDR3 reads CASSEFLRLYEQYF. CDR3 nucleotide sequence: TGTGCCAGCAGTGAATTCTTGCGGCTATACGAGCAGTACTTC.